One and the same sample provided the 3 T cell receptor beta chains below, sequenced in a study of technical replicates of blood from a handful of donors. Produced via immunoSEQ multiplex PCR; TCRdb's table is partial and in-frame only. The sample records roughly 79,000 clones, more than 90% being singletons. Input material: T cells isolated from PBMCs. These receptors were taken from a human donor in good health.

V usage is TRBV29-1 and J usage is TRBJ1-1; possibly TRBD1 for D (5 bases). Germline CDR1 SQVTM, CDR2 ANQGSEA. The CDR3 spans 12 residues. The V gene lost 3 bases and the J gene lost 1 base, with 6 bases spanning the gap. The chain's CDR3 is CSVDQGNTEAFF. The CDR3 coding sequence is TGCAGCGTTGACCAGGGGAACACTGAAGCTTTCTTT.

This chain joins TRBV4-2 and TRBJ2-2, with D possibly being TRBD2 (6 bases). The CDR3 length is 16 residues. V was cut by 0 bases and J by 5 bases, with 13 bases left in between. CDR1 and CDR2 (germline): LGHNA, YNFKEQ. CDR3 residues: CASSQEADGGTGELFF. The CDR3 coding sequence is TGTGCCAGCAGCCAAGAGGCCGACGGGGGAACCGGGGAGCTGTTTTTT.

J is TRBJ2-7 and V is TRBV28; tentative D call: TRBD2 (5 bases). The CDR3 extends over 15 amino acids. V was clipped by 7 bases and J by 6 bases, with 22 bases between them. Germline CDR1 reads MDHEN; CDR2 reads SYDVKM. The chain's CDR3 is CASTPLAEVISEQYF. In nucleotides, the CDR3 is TGTGCCAGCACCCCTTTGGCGGAGGTGATAAGCGAGCAGTACTTC. The entire variable domain, with the rest obtained from reference TRBV28 and TRBJ2-7, is as follows: DVKVTQSSRYLVKRTGEKVFLECVQDMDHENMFWYRQDPGLGLRLIYFSYDVKMKEKGDIPEGYSVSREKKERFSLILESASTNQTSMYLCASTPLAEVISEQYFGPGTRLTVT.